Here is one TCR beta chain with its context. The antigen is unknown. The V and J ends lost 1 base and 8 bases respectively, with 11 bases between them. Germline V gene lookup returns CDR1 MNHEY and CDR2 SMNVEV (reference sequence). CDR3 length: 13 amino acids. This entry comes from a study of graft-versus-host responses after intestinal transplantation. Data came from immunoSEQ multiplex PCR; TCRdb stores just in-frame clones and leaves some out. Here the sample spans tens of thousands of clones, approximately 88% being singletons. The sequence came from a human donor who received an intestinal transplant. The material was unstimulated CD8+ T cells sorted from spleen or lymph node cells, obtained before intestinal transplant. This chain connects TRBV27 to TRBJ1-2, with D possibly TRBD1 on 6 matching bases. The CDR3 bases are TGTGCCAGCAGTTTATTCGAGGGGGACGGCTACACCTTC. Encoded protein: CASSLFEGDGYTF.